This T cell receptor (beta chain) was sequenced for a study of blood T cell repertoires in COVID-19 (dated by TCRdb to about 2020). In terms of the full investigation: Samples covering the acute and convalescent phases of COVID-19 were provided by collaborators in the United States, Italy and Spain. The prospective study material was composed of cDNA or gDNA derived from T cells, B-cell-depleted T cells, or PBMCs. Deeply sampled blood TCRbeta repertoires from subjects exposed to, actively infected with, or recovered from COVID-19 were included in the dataset. The repertoires were made available in a free public database intended to serve as a resource for research on the immune response to SARS-CoV-2. The samples were drawn from the first 160 participants of the ongoing ImmuneRACE study and from 950 to 1,500 subjects provided by 6 global collaborators. The sample metadata nearly always contained a de-identified subject ID, COVID-19 status, age in years and sex. Where HLA class I and class II types were available, the types were taken from metadata supplied by the sample provider, not from assay-based typing.

Enrolling through a virtual design, the prospective study's participants ranged in age from roughly 18 to 89 years and lived across roughly 24 United States geographic areas. Cohort assignment in the prospective study relied on participant-reported clinical history from a screening survey and a study questionnaire. A participant counted as exposed if, within 2 weeks of entering the study, that participant had been in contact with someone who had a PCR-confirmed or clinician-diagnosed COVID-19 case. In the prospective study, mobile phlebotomists collected whole blood, serum and a nasopharyngeal or oropharyngeal swab from each participant. Participants in the prospective study had the option to provide additional blood draws and questionnaires over an approximately two-month period. Blood samples from the prospective study were shipped frozen or at room temperature prior to DNA extraction. This clone was observed a single time. Its cognate antigen has yet to be identified. No qualities accompany the bases; no much larger clone lies one base away.

CDR1 and CDR2, per the germline V gene, are SNHLY and FYNNEI. Cut back by 10 bases and 7 bases, the V and J ends lie 17 bases apart. The CDR3 covers 14 residues, taking in both the cysteine and the phenylalanine. Only CDR3 DNA remains: 42 bases, in frame from the first base. TCRbeta CDR3 regions were amplified from genomic DNA using the immunoSEQ Assay, a bias-controlled multiplex PCR. As for how the authors treated the data: Within the assay, amplification of reference gene primers was used to estimate how many nucleated cells each sample contained. To quantify the absolute abundance of each unique TCRbeta CDR3 rearrangement, sequence reads were collapsed and filtered. For each sample, productive Simpson clonality was calculated by taking the square root of Simpson's diversity index across productive rearrangements. The clones in this table, taken by TCRdb from immuneACCESS, are in-frame only. Not every clone is retained; where verified, under half of the shortfall comes from an unresolved V gene, and the cause of the rest is unknown. That table gives V, J and clone size, and the DNA gave D and trimming. Across this sample there are 250,000 or so clones, with 80% to 90% seen only once. The top ten clones comprise 3.7% of the sample.

General study outcomes and caveats: The amount of clinical and demographic metadata varied by source and participant and was provided uncurated.

The source is a woman in her 30s who had been exposed to COVID-19. Sequencing was performed on PBMCs or T cells enriched from blood (not recorded which). The rearranged segments are TRBV2 and TRBJ1-6; the D gene remains uncertain. The sequence in DNA is TGTGCCACCTCCTCCGGCAGGAGGAATTCACCCCTCCACTTT. This codes for CATSSGRRNSPLHF. The CDR3 plus the reference TRBV2 and TRBJ1-6 genes for the other parts give the full variable domain: EPEVTQTPSHQVTQMGQEVILRCVPISNHLYFYWYRQILGQKVEFLVSFYNNEISEKSEIFDDQFSVERPDGSNFTLKIRSTKLEDSAMYFCATSSGRRNSPLHFGNGTRLTVT.